The entry below gives a single TCR beta chain sequence along with its context. CDR3 length: 15 residues. V shed 6 bases, J shed 2 bases, and the junction held 10 bases outside the gene matches. CDR1 is SQVTM, CDR2 ANQGSEA, per germline. The data were obtained in a study of Graves' ophthalmopathy and Graves' hyperthyroidism. Study-level information: Researchers obtained peripheral blood at initial diagnosis, before any treatment had begun.

CDR3 regions of TCR beta were amplified from RNA transcripts. HTBI-primed RT-PCR formed the first round, and a multiplex PCR formed the second. TCRdb recomputed calls from the multiplex PCR reads with MiXCR, one row per CDR3 protein. This table has roughly 160,000 distinct CDR3 sequences, around 40% appearing once. What was sequenced was peripheral blood. This receptor was taken from a man younger than 45 with Graves' ophthalmopathy. The V and J genes are TRBV29-1 and TRBJ2-7, with TRBD1 matching over 10 bases. The DNA for the CDR3 is TGCAGCGTAGAGGGAGGGGACAGGGGAACCTACGAGCAGTACTTC. It yields the protein CSVEGGDRGTYEQYF.